The 3 T cell receptor beta chains reported below all come from one sample, sequenced in a study of T cell responses to AZD1222 COVID-19 vaccine. Method: immunoSEQ multiplex PCR; TCRdb's copy keeps in-frame clones and lacks some. This table holds approximately 110,000 clones, about nine tenths found once. The material was peripheral blood, obtained on day 0 of AZD1222 vaccination. Receptors were obtained from an adult in good health.

The rearrangement joins TRBV7-9 to TRBJ1-1; 7 nucleotides agree with TRBD1. The J segment lost 4 bases and the V segment lost 7 bases, leaving 6 bases of the junction unmatched. The CDR3 runs to 13 residues. In germline, CDR1 is SEHNR, CDR2 FQNEAQ (reference sequence). The CDR3, as DNA: TGTGCCAGCAACCGACAGGGACGCACTGAAGCTTTCTTT. Encoded protein: CASNRQGRTEAFF.

CDR3: CSVQQGSGYGYTF. CDR3 DNA sequence: TGCAGCGTACAACAGGGATCGGGCTATGGCTACACCTTC. The genes are TRBV29-1 and TRBJ1-2, with TRBD1 as a possible D gene (6 bases). V lost 6 bases and J 4 bases, leaving 15 bases between the germline ends. This CDR3 has 13 amino acids. Germline loops: CDR1 SQVTM, CDR2 ANQGSEA.

The chain is built from TRBV5-5 and TRBJ2-5; 12 bases align to TRBD1. The CDR3 has 14 amino acids. Per the germline V gene, CDR1 is SGHKS and CDR2 is YYEKEE (reference sequence). Unmatched junction bases numbered 1, after V lost 3 bases and J lost 4 bases. CDR3: CASSWGQGAETQYF. The CDR3 DNA reads TGTGCCAGCAGCTGGGGACAGGGGGCAGAGACCCAGTACTTC.